This TCR beta chain was profiled in a study of CD8+ T cells in alopecia areata. Germline trimming cut 4 bases from V and 13 bases from J; bases unmatched to any gene: 10. There are 13 residues in the CDR3. Germline V CDR1 and CDR2: LGHNA, YSLEER. Extraction and reverse transcription of RNA yielded cDNA as the sequencing template. TCRdb's copy holds only in-frame clones and misses some; the assay was immunoSEQ multiplex PCR. The sample shows approximately 210,000 clones, around three fifths of them seen only once. As to treatment: oral pan-JAK inhibitor, 5-10 mg twice daily. V usage is TRBV4-3 and J usage is TRBJ1-2, with 9 bases matching TRBD1. The TCR originated in a human donor with alopecia areata. The source material was CD4+ T cells sorted from blood, sampled at week 4, from a patient treated with tofacitinib. This chain's CDR3 is CASSRGQGQHGTF. The DNA of the CDR3 is TGCGCCAGCAGCCGTGGACAGGGGCAGCACGGCACCTTC.